This is a list of T cell receptor beta chains from one sample in a study of OX40 agonist ivuxolimab in advanced cancers. Assay: immunoSEQ multiplex PCR; the TCRdb copy retains only in-frame clones and omits some. The top ten clones hold 0.3% to 0.4% of a sample with over 95,000 clones, about 91% of them seen once. The material was CD4+ or CD8+ T cells sorted from blood, obtained in a trial of the OX40 agonist ivuxolimab. These receptors all stem from an adult with an advanced solid tumor such as melanoma, head and neck, liver or kidney cancer. The CDR3 runs from the conserved cysteine through the conserved F or W. The order of the fields is J gene, D gene, clone size, V gene, CDR3 protein, CDR3 DNA. The D gene is left open where the match is weak. The size entry is marked missing in some rows and otherwise reads once, few, many or a size class.

TRBJ2-2	TRBD1	NA	TRBV7-3	CASSKDRGHTGELFF	TGTGCCAGCAGTAAGGACAGGGGGCATACCGGGGAGCTGTTTTTT
TRBJ1-3	TRBD1	once	TRBV18	CASSPRTGPGNTIYF	TGTGCCAGCTCACCTCGGACAGGCCCCGGAAACACCATATATTTT
TRBJ2-7	TRBD1	NA	TRBV28	CASSLTGTGNYEQYF	TGTGCCAGCAGTTTAACCGGGACAGGGAACTACGAGCAGTACTTC
TRBJ2-7	TRBD2	NA	TRBV27	CASSLSPGLGEQYF	TGTGCCAGCAGTCTCTCCCCGGGACTAGGGGAGCAGTACTTC
TRBJ2-5	NA	NA	TRBV4-3	CASSQDYSFGETQYF	TGCGCCAGCAGCCAAGATTATAGTTTCGGGGAGACCCAGTACTTC
TRBJ2-5	NA	NA	TRBV5-3	CARSLGLSSQETQYF	TGTGCCAGAAGCTTAGGGTTGTCCTCCCAAGAGACCCAGTACTTC
TRBJ1-3	TRBD1	once	TRBV30	CAWRLPGGSGNTIYF	TGTGCCTGGAGGCTCCCAGGGGGCTCTGGAAACACCATATATTTT
TRBJ2-1	TRBD1	NA	TRBV7-2	CASSLAQGAGYNEQFF	TGTGCCAGCAGCTTAGCTCAGGGGGCCGGTTACAATGAGCAGTTCTTC
TRBJ2-3	TRBD2	NA	TRBV7-8	CASSPGLAGVSSTDTQYF	TGTGCCAGCAGCCCCGGACTAGCGGGAGTTTCTAGCACAGATACGCAGTATTTT
TRBJ2-2	TRBD1	once	TRBV7-7	CASSLGQGWNTGELFF	TGTGCCAGCAGCTTAGGACAGGGGTGGAATACCGGGGAGCTGTTTTTT
TRBJ2-1	NA	NA	TRBV6-1	CASSTEPGAGREQFF	TGTGCCAGCAGTACCGAGCCGGGGGCGGGTAGGGAGCAGTTCTTC
TRBJ2-1	TRBD1	NA	TRBV5-1	CASSLTTGGIGNEQFF	TGCGCCAGCAGCTTGACGACAGGGGGTATAGGGAATGAGCAGTTCTTC
TRBJ2-7	NA	NA	TRBV9	CASSVSRESYEQYF	TGTGCCAGCAGCGTCTCCAGGGAATCCTACGAGCAGTACTTC
TRBJ1-1	NA	NA	TRBV6-5	CASSYRAYEAFF	TGTGCCAGCAGTTACAGGGCGTATGAAGCTTTCTTT
TRBJ2-1	TRBD2	NA	TRBV6-5	CASSTGTSGFNEQFF	TGTGCCAGCAGCACCGGGACTAGCGGATTCAATGAGCAGTTCTTC
TRBJ1-5	NA	NA	TRBV7-8	CASTILGGASNQPQHF	TGTGCCAGCACCATTTTAGGGGGGGCGAGCAATCAGCCCCAGCATTTT
TRBJ1-5	TRBD1	NA	TRBV28	CASWGGGAGNQPQHF	TGTGCCAGCTGGGGAGGGGGCGCGGGTAATCAGCCCCAGCATTTT
TRBJ1-3	NA	NA	TRBV2	CASSEEYRSGNTIYF	TGTGCCAGCAGTGAAGAATACCGCTCTGGAAACACCATATATTTT
TRBJ2-4	NA	NA	TRBV19	CASSIVPNGVQYF	TGTGCCAGTAGTATCGTCCCAAACGGGGTTCAGTACTTC
TRBJ2-3	TRBD2	NA	TRBV7-7	CASSRGESIADTQYF	TGTGCCAGCAGCCGGGGGGAAAGTATCGCAGATACGCAGTATTTT
TRBJ1-1	NA	NA	TRBV2	CATDSFGTGNFYTEAFF	TGTGCCACAGATTCATTCGGGACCGGCAATTTCTACACTGAAGCTTTCTTT
TRBJ2-2	TRBD1	NA	TRBV2	CASQGQGAAGELFF	TGTGCCAGTCAGGGACAGGGGGCGGCCGGGGAGCTGTTTTTT